Listed here are 12 T cell receptor beta chains from one sample, sequenced in a study of metastatic and nonmetastatic thyroid tumors. MiXCR re-clonotyped the PCR reads for TCRdb. Of fewer than 20,000 clones in the sample, approximately 15% are singletons; the top ten hold 15% to 20%. All patients were untreated before thyroid surgery. The sequenced sample consisted of blood. Receptors were obtained from a female donor with papillary thyroid cancer or a benign thyroid nodule (not recorded which). Some clones in this sample may be carry-over from other donors' samples.

To note about this clone: A read error may account for a junction end that differs from germline. The CDR3 bases are TGTGCCAGTAGCTTAGCTATTTTTCTGCCAGATACGCAGTATTTT. As protein: CASSLAIFLPDTQYF. The rearrangement joins TRBV7-4 to TRBJ2-3; D not certain. The CDR3 spans 15 residues. In germline, CDR1 is SGHVT, CDR2 SQSDAQ. Supplemented by reference TRBV7-4 and TRBJ2-3, the full variable domain reads GAGVSQSPRYKVAKRGRDVALRCDSISGHVTLYWYRQTLGQGSEVLTYSQSDAQRDKSGRPSGRFSAERPERSVSTLKIQRTEQGDSAVYLCASSLAIFLPDTQYFGPGTRLTVL.

This clone was counted between two and nine times. The rearrangement links TRBV6-1 to TRBJ2-1; 15 bases map to TRBD2. Germline-derived CDR1 and CDR2 are MNHNS and SASEGT. V shed 6 bases and J 9 bases; nucleotides not matched to a gene: 6. The CDR3 consists of 15 residues. The CDR3 region has the DNA TGTGCCAGCAGGGCCGGGACTAGCGGGGGGAGTGAGCAGTTCTTC. Amino acids: CASRAGTSGGSEQFF.

This clone has just a few counts. The chain carries TRBV12-3 or TRBV12-4 and TRBJ1-2; the D is unclear. CDR3 length: 15 amino acids. V lost 2 bases to trimming and J lost 4 bases, with 14 bases between them. CDR3 loop: CASSLHRLWSYGYTF. CDR3 bases: TGTGCCAGCAGTTTACACCGATTATGGAGCTATGGCTACACCTTC.

This clone was seen ten or more times. V usage is TRBV24-1 and J usage is TRBJ2-1; D possibly corresponds to TRBD2 (5 bases). This CDR3 contains 16 residues. CDR1 KGHDR and CDR2 SFDVKD come from the germline V gene. The V end was cut by 9 bases, the J end by 2 bases, with 19 bases between. CDR3 DNA sequence: TGTGCCACCCAAGAGACGGGGTTAGGGCCCTACAATGAGCAGTTCTTC. Amino acids: CATQETGLGPYNEQFF.

This rearrangement joins TRBV6-2 or TRBV6-3 to TRBJ1-6; 7 bases fit TRBD1. V trimming: 5 bases; J trimming: 4 bases; junction bases outside the gene matches: 17. This CDR3 is 19 amino acids long. Germline CDR1 reads MNHEY; CDR2 reads SVGEGT. CDR3 sequence: CASSPARQGTGSYNSPLHF. Written as DNA, the CDR3 is TGTGCCAGCAGTCCCGCGCGACAGGGAACGGGTTCGTATAATTCACCCCTCCACTTT.

This clone has ten or more counts. V and J are TRBV20-1 and TRBJ2-7, with D tentatively TRBD2 (6 bases). Germline V gene sequence: CDR1 DFQATT, CDR2 SNEGSKA (reference sequence). V was shortened by 3 bases and J by 5 bases, with 11 bases between the two germline ends. CDR3 size: 12 residues. Here the CDR3 DNA reads TGCAGTGCTAGCGGGAGAGGAGACGAGCAGTACTTC. It specifies CSASGRGDEQYF.

This clone is medium-sized in the sample. The chain links TRBV12-5 to TRBJ1-2; maybe TRBD1 (5 bases). The length of the CDR3 is 15 residues. Germline V gene lookup returns CDR1 LGHNT and CDR2 FRNRAP. Trimming took off 7 bases at V and 4 bases at J, with 19 bases between the two ends. This CDR3 is CASAPLQPGLYGYTF. DNA for the CDR3: TGTGCTAGTGCCCCCCTCCAACCGGGGCTCTATGGCTACACCTTC.

Concerning this clone: A read error is possible here, since a much larger clone lies one base away. The chain is built from TRBV7-7 and TRBJ2-5, with D unclear. The germline V and J ends were trimmed by 1 base and 4 bases, with 13 bases remaining between them. This CDR3 is 15 amino acids long. CDR1 and CDR2 (germline): SSHAT, FNYEAQ (reference sequence). The CDR3 is CASSLVQGQAETQYF. The CDR3 region has the DNA TGTGCCAGCAGCTTAGTCCAAGGCCAGGCAGAGACCCAGTACTTC.

Judged by abundance, this clone is medium-sized. CDR3 loop: CAISELGGQANSPLHF. CDR3 DNA sequence: TGTGCCATCAGTGAATTAGGTGGACAGGCTAATTCACCCCTCCACTTT. The rearrangement joins TRBV10-3 to TRBJ1-6; 7 bases fit TRBD1. Germline V gene data show CDR1 as ENHRY and CDR2 as SYGVKD. The CDR3 has 16 amino acids. V was pared by 3 bases and J by 6 bases, with 8 bases of the junction left unmatched.

Worth noting for this clone: Its ends do not fully match the called genes, so a read error is possible. The rearrangement uses TRBV15 and TRBJ1-2; D call uncertain. Germline-derived CDR1 and CDR2 are LNHNV and YYDKDF (reference sequence). The CDR3 has 14 residues. DNA of the CDR3: TGTGCCACCAGCATAGATGTGGCAGGCTATGGCTGCACCTTC. Amino acid sequence: CATSIDVAGYGCTF.

By sample share, this clone is medium-sized (0.01 to 0.1%). The chain joins TRBV25-1 to TRBJ1-2, with a possible D match to TRBD1 (6 bases). V shed 5 bases and J shed 6 bases, with 19 bases lying between them. Per germline, CDR1 MGHDK and CDR2 SYGVNS. The CDR3 is 15 amino acids. As DNA, the CDR3 is TGTGCCAGCAGTCCCCCCTGGGGGGGCCGGAATGGCTACACCTTC. Encoded protein: CASSPPWGGRNGYTF.

By share of the sample, this clone is medium-sized. The gene calls are TRBV11-1 and TRBJ2-7, with a possible D match to TRBD1 (5 bases). CDR3 length: 17 residues. Looked up from germline, CDR1 is SGHAT and CDR2 is FQDESV (reference sequence). V lost 1 base to trimming and J lost 3 bases, with 19 bases between them. The chain's CDR3 is CASSLDPQGFKFYEQYF. CDR3 DNA: TGTGCCAGCAGCTTAGACCCGCAGGGTTTCAAGTTCTACGAGCAGTACTTC.